The 15 T cell receptor beta chains listed next were all sequenced from one sample in a study of T cells expressing NK-cell markers. For each CDR3 protein, TCRdb gives one entry from its re-call of the 5' RACE reads, without DNA. The table for this sample gives about 150,000 distinct CDR3 sequences. Sequencing was carried out using blood T cells: a sorted CD56 or NKG2C T cell subset, CD4+ or CD8+ T cells, or bulk PBMC T cells (not recorded which). The receptors shown here come from a man aged 18 to 69 in good health.

V is TRBV11-2 and J is TRBJ1-6; the TCRdb D gene call, TRBD1, has no DNA to confirm it. CDR3 length: 15 residues. Germline CDR1 and CDR2: SGHAT and FQNNGV. The CDR3 protein is CASSLVGLGNSPLHF.

The chain joins TRBV20-1 to TRBJ1-1. The CDR3 length is 12 residues. Per the germline V gene, CDR1 is DFQATT and CDR2 is SNEGSKA (reference sequence). The CDR3: CSARPRWTEAFF.

This rearrangement joins TRBV4-1 to TRBJ1-1; TCRdb names TRBD1, which stays unverified in the absence of DNA. Germline lookup yields CDR1 MGHRA and CDR2 YSYEKL. The CDR3 is 16 residues long. The CDR3 sequence is CASSQLAGQGRTEAFF.

The chain links TRBV13 to TRBJ1-3; TCRdb returns TRBD1, unconfirmable since there is no DNA. The CDR3 is 16 residues long. Germline CDR1 and CDR2: PRHDT and FYEKMQ (reference sequence). CDR3 amino acids: CASSPGPGATGNTIYF. The full variable domain, in which reference TRBV13 and TRBJ1-3 provide the parts outside the CDR3, is AAGVIQSPRHLIKEKRETATLKCYPIPRHDTVYWYQQGPGQDPQFLISFYEKMQSDKGSIPDRFSAQQFSDYHSELNMSSLELGDSALYFCASSPGPGATGNTIYFGEGSWLTVV.

The V gene is TRBV21-1, the J gene TRBJ2-1; the TRBD2 assignment by TCRdb is unverifiable without DNA. TRBV21-1 is annotated as a pseudogene. The CDR3 is 18 amino acids. The CDR3 spells CASSKTSGDASDYNEQFF.

The chain has TRBV5-1 and TRBJ2-7. The CDR3 extends over 15 amino acids. The germline CDR1 and CDR2 sequences are SGHRS and YFSETQ. The CDR3 region is CASSLAGRKNDEQYF.

The chain links TRBV4-1 to TRBJ2-2; the D gene TCRdb calls, TRBD1, cannot be checked with no DNA. The CDR3 totals 15 residues. Germline CDR1 MGHRA, CDR2 YSYEKL. This CDR3 is CASSHPGTSTGELFF.

The chain uses TRBV27 and TRBJ2-7. This CDR3 contains 16 residues. The germline gives CDR1 MNHEY, CDR2 SMNVEV (reference sequence). The chain's CDR3 is CASSFGPGHPSYEQYF.

The V and J genes are TRBV9 and TRBJ2-1. The CDR3 is 16 amino acids. Germline loops: CDR1 SGDLS, CDR2 YYNGEE. The CDR3 loop is CASSVGAGARINEQFF.

CDR3 sequence reads: CASSLAGGGHYTDTQYF. The chain uses TRBV5-1 and TRBJ2-3; TCRdb's D gene call, TRBD1, goes unchecked for lack of DNA. The CDR3 consists of 17 residues. In germline, CDR1 is SGHRS, CDR2 YFSETQ. Variable domain in full (rest from reference TRBV5-1 and TRBJ2-3): KAGVTQTPRYLIKTRGQQVTLSCSPISGHRSVSWYQQTPGQGLQFLFEYFSETQRNKGNFPGRFSGRQFSNSRSEMNVSTLELGDSALYLCASSLAGGGHYTDTQYFGPGTRLTVL.

The rearrangement joins TRBV7-2 to TRBJ2-7; without DNA, the TCRdb call of TRBD1 cannot be checked. The CDR3 loop spans 14 amino acids. Germline CDR1 is SGHTA and CDR2 is FQGNSA. The chain's CDR3 is CASSPLMSSYEQYF.

CDR3 sequence: CASSYWPLAGQDTTDTQYF. This rearrangement joins TRBV6-5 to TRBJ2-3; the TCRdb D gene call, TRBD2, has no DNA to confirm it. Looked up from germline, CDR1 is MNHEY and CDR2 is SVGAGI. CDR3 length: 19 residues.

The gene calls are TRBV30 and TRBJ2-7; TCRdb outputs TRBD2, but without DNA this stays unchecked. CDR1 GTSNPN and CDR2 SVGIG come from the germline V gene (reference sequence). CDR3 length: 13 amino acids. This CDR3 reads CAWTSGFAYEQYF.

This chain links TRBV6-1 with TRBJ2-3; the TCRdb call, TRBD1, lacks DNA for checking. This CDR3 contains 14 residues. Germline V gene data show CDR1 as MNHNS and CDR2 as SASEGT. CDR3 in amino acids: CAVSRVSSTDTQYF.

The chain has TRBV10-3 and TRBJ2-7; TCRdb selects TRBD1, and the lack of DNA leaves this call unchecked. Germline-derived CDR1 and CDR2 are ENHRY and SYGVKD. The CDR3 runs to 14 residues. CDR3: CAISEVGRTYEQYF.